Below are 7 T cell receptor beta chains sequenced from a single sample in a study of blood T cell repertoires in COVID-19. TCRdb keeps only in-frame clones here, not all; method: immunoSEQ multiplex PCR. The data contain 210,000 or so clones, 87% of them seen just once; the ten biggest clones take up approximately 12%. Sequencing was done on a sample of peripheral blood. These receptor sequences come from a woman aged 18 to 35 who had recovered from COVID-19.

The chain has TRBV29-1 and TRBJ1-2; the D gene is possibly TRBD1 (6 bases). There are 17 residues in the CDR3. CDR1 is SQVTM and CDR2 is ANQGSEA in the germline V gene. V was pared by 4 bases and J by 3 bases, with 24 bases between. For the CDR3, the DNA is TGCAGCGTTGTCCCGGCTACAGGGCTCGGTGGGGACTATGGCTACACCTTC. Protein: CSVVPATGLGGDYGYTF.

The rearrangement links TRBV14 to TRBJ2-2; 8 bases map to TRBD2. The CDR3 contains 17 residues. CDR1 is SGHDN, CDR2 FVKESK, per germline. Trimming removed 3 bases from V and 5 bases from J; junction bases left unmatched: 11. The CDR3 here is CASSHRGGTSWTGELFF. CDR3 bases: TGTGCCAGCAGCCACCGGGGTGGGACTAGTTGGACCGGGGAGCTGTTTTTT.

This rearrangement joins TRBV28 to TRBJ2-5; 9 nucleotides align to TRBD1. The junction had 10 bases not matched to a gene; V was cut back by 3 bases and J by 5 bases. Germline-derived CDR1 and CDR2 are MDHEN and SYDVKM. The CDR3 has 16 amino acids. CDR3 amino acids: CASSFQTTGGGETQYF. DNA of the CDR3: TGTGCCAGCAGTTTCCAAACGACAGGGGGTGGTGAGACCCAGTACTTC.

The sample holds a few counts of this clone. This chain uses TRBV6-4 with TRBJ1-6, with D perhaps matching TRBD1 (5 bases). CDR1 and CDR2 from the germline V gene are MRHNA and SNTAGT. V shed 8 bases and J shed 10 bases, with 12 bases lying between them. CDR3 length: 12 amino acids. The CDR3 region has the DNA TGTGCCAGCCCTGGGGGGGACTCACCCCTCCACTTT. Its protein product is CASPGGDSPLHF.

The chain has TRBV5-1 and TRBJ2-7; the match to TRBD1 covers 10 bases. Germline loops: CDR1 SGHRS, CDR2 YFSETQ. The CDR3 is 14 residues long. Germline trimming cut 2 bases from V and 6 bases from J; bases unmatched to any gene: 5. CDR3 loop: CASSLTDRGVEQYF. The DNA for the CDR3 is TGCGCCAGCAGCTTAACGGACAGGGGGGTCGAGCAGTACTTC. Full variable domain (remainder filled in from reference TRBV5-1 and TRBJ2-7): KAGVTQTPRYLIKTRGQQVTLSCSPISGHRSVSWYQQTPGQGLQFLFEYFSETQRNKGNFPGRFSGRQFSNSRSEMNVSTLELGDSALYLCASSLTDRGVEQYFGPGTRLTVT.

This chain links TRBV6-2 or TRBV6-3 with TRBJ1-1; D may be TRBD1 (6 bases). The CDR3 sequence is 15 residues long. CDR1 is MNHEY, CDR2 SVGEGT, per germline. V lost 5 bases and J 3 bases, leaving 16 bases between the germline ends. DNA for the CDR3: TGTGCCAGCAGTGCTGCGGGGGCTCGTTACACTGAAGCTTTCTTT. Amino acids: CASSAAGARYTEAFF.

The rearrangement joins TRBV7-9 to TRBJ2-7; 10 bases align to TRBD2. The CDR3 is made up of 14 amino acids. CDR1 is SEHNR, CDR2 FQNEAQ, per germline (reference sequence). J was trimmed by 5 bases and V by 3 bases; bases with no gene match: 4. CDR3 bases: TGTGCCAGCAGCTTCGATCTAGCGGGAGACGAGCAGTACTTC. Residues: CASSFDLAGDEQYF.